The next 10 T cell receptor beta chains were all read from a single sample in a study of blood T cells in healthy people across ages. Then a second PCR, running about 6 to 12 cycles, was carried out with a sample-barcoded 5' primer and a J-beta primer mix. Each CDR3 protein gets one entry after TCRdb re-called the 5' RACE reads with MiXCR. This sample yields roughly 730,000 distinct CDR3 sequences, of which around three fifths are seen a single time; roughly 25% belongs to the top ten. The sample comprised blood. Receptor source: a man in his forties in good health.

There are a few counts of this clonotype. CDR3 residues: CASSLLTSGGYNEQFF. The CDR3 DNA reads TGCGCCAGCAGCTTGCTAACTAGCGGGGGGTACAATGAGCAGTTCTTC. The V call is TRBV5-1, the J call TRBJ2-1; 12 bases line up with TRBD2. The junction had 3 bases not matched to a gene; V was cut back by 1 base and J by 4 bases. The CDR3 is 16 amino acids. Per the germline V gene, CDR1 is SGHRS and CDR2 is YFSETQ.

Here the CDR3 DNA reads TGTGCCAGCAGGTGGGACAGCAATCAGCCCCAGCATTTT. It encodes CASRWDSNQPQHF. The rearrangement links TRBV28 to TRBJ1-5; TRBD1 is a possible D gene (5 bases). The CDR3 has 13 residues. Germline V CDR1 and CDR2: MDHEN, SYDVKM. Trimming took 6 bases from V and 1 from J, leaving 7 bases between them.

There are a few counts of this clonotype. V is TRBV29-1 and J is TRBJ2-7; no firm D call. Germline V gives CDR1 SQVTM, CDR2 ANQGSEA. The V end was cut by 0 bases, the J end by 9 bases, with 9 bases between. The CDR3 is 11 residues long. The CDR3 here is CSVEDSGPQYF. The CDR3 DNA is TGCAGCGTTGAAGATTCGGGCCCGCAGTACTTC.

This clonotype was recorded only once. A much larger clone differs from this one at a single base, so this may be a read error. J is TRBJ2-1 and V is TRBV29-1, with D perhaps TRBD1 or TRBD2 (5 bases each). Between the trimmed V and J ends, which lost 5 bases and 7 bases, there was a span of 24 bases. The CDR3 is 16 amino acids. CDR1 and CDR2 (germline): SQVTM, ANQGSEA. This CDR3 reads CSVLDGAQSLGNEQFF. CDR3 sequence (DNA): TGCAGCGTTCTGGACGGGGCCCAGTCCCTCGGGAATGAGCAGTTCTTC.

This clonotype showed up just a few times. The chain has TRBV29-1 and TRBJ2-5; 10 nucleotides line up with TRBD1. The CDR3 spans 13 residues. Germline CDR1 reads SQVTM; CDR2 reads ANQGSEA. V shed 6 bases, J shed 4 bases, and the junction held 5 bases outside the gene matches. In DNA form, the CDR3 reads TGCAGCGTGAGACAGGGGGCTGGAGAGACCCAGTACTTC. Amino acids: CSVRQGAGETQYF.

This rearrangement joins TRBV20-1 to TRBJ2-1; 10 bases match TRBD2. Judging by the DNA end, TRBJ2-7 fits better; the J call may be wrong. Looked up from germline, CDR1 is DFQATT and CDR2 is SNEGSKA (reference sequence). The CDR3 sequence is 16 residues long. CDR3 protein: CSASRASGGRSDEQYF. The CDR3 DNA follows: TGCAGTGCTAGTAGGGCTAGCGGGGGACGGAGCGATGAGCAGTACTTC.

The CDR3 DNA is TGTGCCAGCAGCTTAGACGGGCCCTCCTACGAGCAGTACTTC. It codes for CASSLDGPSYEQYF. This sequence joins TRBV7-2 and TRBJ2-7; unclear D gene. Germline V lookup: CDR1 SGHTA, CDR2 FQGNSA. The CDR3 extends over 14 amino acids. Trimming took 1 base from V and 0 from J, leaving 7 bases between them.

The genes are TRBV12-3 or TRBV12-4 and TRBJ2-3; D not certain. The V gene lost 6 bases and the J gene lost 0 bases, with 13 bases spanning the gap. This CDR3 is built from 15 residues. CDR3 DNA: TGTGCCAGCAGCTATTTGGAAATAAGCACAGATACGCAGTATTTT. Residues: CASSYLEISTDTQYF.

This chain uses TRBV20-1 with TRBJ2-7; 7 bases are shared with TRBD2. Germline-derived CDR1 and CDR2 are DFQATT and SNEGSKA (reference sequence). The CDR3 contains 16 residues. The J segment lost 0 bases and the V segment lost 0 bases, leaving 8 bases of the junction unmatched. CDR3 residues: CSARDQGGRTSYEQYF. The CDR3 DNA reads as TGCAGTGCTAGAGATCAAGGCGGGAGAACCTCCTACGAGCAGTACTTC.

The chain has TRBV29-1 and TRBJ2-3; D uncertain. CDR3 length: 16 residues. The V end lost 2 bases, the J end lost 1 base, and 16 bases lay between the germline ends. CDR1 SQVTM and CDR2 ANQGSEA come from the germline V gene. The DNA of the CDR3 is TGCAGCGTTGAAAAGTTGCTAGGTGGGGGCACAGATACGCAGTATTTT. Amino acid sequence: CSVEKLLGGGTDTQYF.